Detailed here is one T cell receptor (beta chain). Its antigen is not identified. The data are from a study of T cells after yellow fever vaccination. Study-wide background: Some fractions had low cell numbers, and these were prepared with SMART-Seq v4 Ultra Low Input.

The CDR3 loop spans 15 amino acids. V dropped 4 bases and J dropped 0 bases, with 12 bases sitting between them. From germline, CDR1 is SGHAT and CDR2 FQDESV (reference sequence). Whole-study findings and limits: There was a small share of clonotypes that showed up in both the CD4 and CD8 compartments.

TCRdb fed the 5' RACE reads into MiXCR, producing one record per CDR3 protein. The sample consists of roughly 250,000 distinct CDR3 sequences, roughly 13% of them appearing once. The chain joins TRBV11-1 to TRBJ1-1; the D gene is possibly TRBD1 (5 bases). The input for sequencing was CD4+ T cells sorted from PBMCs, taken 45 days after the yellow fever booster vaccination. This clonotype originated in a man aged 25-40 years who received the YFV17D yellow fever vaccine. CDR3: CASSSRAGMNTEAFF. CDR3 DNA sequence: TGTGCCAGCAGCTCCCGGGCAGGGATGAACACTGAAGCTTTCTTT.